The 14 T cell receptor beta chains below all came from one sample that was sequenced in a study of immune characterization of retroperitoneal liposarcoma. TCRdb processed the PCR reads anew with MiXCR; each CDR3 protein has one entry. Altogether 3,000 or so distinct CDR3 sequences are present, about 45% being singletons, with the ten largest covering roughly 50%. Source material: tumor tissue. The receptor set was obtained from a male donor with retroperitoneal liposarcoma.

This chain uses TRBV10-3 with TRBJ1-2; D gene ambiguous. V shed 3 bases and J shed 4 bases, with 9 bases lying between them. Germline loops: CDR1 ENHRY, CDR2 SYGVKD. There are 13 residues in the CDR3. The CDR3, as DNA: TGTGCCATCAGTGAAATGGGTGGCTATGGCTACACCTTC. Translating it yields CAISEMGGYGYTF.

This chain joins TRBV6-1 and TRBJ2-5; unclear D gene. Germline values: CDR1 MNHNS, CDR2 SASEGT. Trimming shortened V by 3 bases and J by 5 bases, and 10 bases separated the two germline ends. This CDR3 has 13 amino acids. The CDR3 protein is CASSENLDETQYF. The CDR3 coding sequence is TGTGCCAGCAGTGAGAACCTGGACGAGACCCAGTACTTC.

This chain uses TRBV7-6 with TRBJ1-6; 7 bases agree with TRBD1. The CDR3 loop spans 15 amino acids. V gave up 4 bases and J gave up 8 bases; unmatched junction bases: 8. Germline CDR1 is SGHVS and CDR2 is FNYEAQ. The CDR3 DNA reads TGTGCCAGCAGCTCGCCCGACAGGGTATATTCACCCCTCCACTTT. Translation: CASSSPDRVYSPLHF. Complete variable domain (other parts from reference TRBV7-6 and TRBJ1-6): GAGVSQSPRYKVTKRGQDVALRCDPISGHVSLYWYRQALGQGPEFLTYFNYEAQQDKSGLPNDRFSAERPEGSISTLTIQRTEQRDSAMYRCASSSPDRVYSPLHFGNGTRLTVT.

This chain links TRBV6-1 with TRBJ2-1; TRBD2 matches at 10 bases. With the DNA end fitting TRBJ2-7 better, the J assignment may be wrong. Germline values: CDR1 MNHNS, CDR2 SASEGT. This CDR3 is built from 16 residues. The CDR3 coding sequence is TGTGCCAGCAGTGTAGTCGGAGCGGGAGGGGGGCACGAGCAGTACTTC. This sequence encodes CASSVVGAGGGHEQYF.

Comments on this clonotype: A read error may be the cause here, since a much bigger clone is one base away. This chain links TRBV12-3 or TRBV12-4 with TRBJ2-5; 12 positions match TRBD2. The CDR3 covers 16 residues. V shed 6 bases, J shed 11 bases, and the junction held 16 bases outside the gene matches. This CDR3 reads CASSYETSGRNNEQYF. CDR3 DNA: TGTGCCAGCAGCTATGAGACTAGCGGGAGAAACAATGAGCAGTACTTC.

This chain connects TRBV6-1 to TRBJ2-1, with 10 bases fitting TRBD2. The CDR3 has 16 amino acids. Germline trimming cut 4 bases from V and 10 bases from J; bases unmatched to any gene: 13. Germline assignment: CDR1 MNHNS and CDR2 SASEGT. CDR3 sequence (DNA): TGTGCCAGCAGTGTAGTCGGAGCGGGAGGGGGGCACGAGCAGTTCTTC. This translates into CASSVVGAGGGHEQFF.

This chain links TRBV6-1 with TRBJ2-1; TRBD2 matches at 13 bases. The length of the CDR3 is 15 residues. Germline V lookup: CDR1 MNHNS, CDR2 SASEGT. After removal of 5 bases from V and 7 bases from J, the junction contained 5 bases not matched to a gene. The CDR3 sequence: CASSPPLAGGNEQFF. CDR3 nucleotide sequence: TGTGCCAGCAGTCCACCACTAGCGGGGGGGAATGAGCAGTTCTTC.

The V call is TRBV6-1, the J call TRBJ2-3, with TRBD2 matching over 7 bases. Unmatched junction bases numbered 2, after V lost 5 bases and J lost 0 bases. The CDR3 has 14 amino acids. The germline V gene encodes CDR1 MNHNS and CDR2 SASEGT. The CDR3 DNA reads as TGTGCCAGCAGTCTAGCGGTTAGCACAGATACGCAGTATTTT. Amino acids: CASSLAVSTDTQYF.

This clonotype is a singleton in its sample. This chain uses TRBV7-2 with TRBJ2-1; tentative D call: TRBD2 (7 bases). The CDR3 spans 13 residues. Trimming took off 2 bases at V and 9 bases at J, with 11 bases between the two ends. The germline V gene encodes CDR1 SGHTA and CDR2 FQGNSA. The CDR3 region is CASSLRGGFEQFF. The CDR3 nucleotides read TGTGCCAGCAGCTTAAGGGGGGGCTTTGAGCAGTTCTTC.

The chain is built from TRBV25-1 and TRBJ1-1; TRBD1 aligns across 10 bases. In germline, CDR1 is MGHDK, CDR2 SYGVNS. V was pared by 1 base and J by 3 bases, with 2 bases of the junction left unmatched. The CDR3 is 15 residues long. CDR3 sequence (DNA): TGTGCCAGCAGTGAATCTGGGACAGGGGACACTGAAGCTTTCTTT. Translation gives CASSESGTGDTEAFF.

The chain couples TRBV27 to TRBJ2-1; 10 bases match TRBD2. The assigned J gene may be wrong: the sequence end matches TRBJ2-7 better. Looked up from germline, CDR1 is MNHEY and CDR2 is SMNVEV (reference sequence). This CDR3 has 15 residues. CDR3 amino acids: CASSSPLAGAYEQYF. The CDR3 DNA is TGTGCCAGCAGTTCCCCTCTAGCGGGAGCCTACGAGCAGTACTTC.

This clonotype is large by share. This chain joins TRBV7-6 and TRBJ2-5, with D uncertain. There are 13 residues in the CDR3. CDR1 SGHVS and CDR2 FNYEAQ come from the germline V gene. Trimming left V 4 bases short and J 5 bases short, with 11 bases between. CDR3 DNA: TGTGCCAGCAGCTCAAACCTAGGGGAGACCCAGTACTTC. Its protein is CASSSNLGETQYF.

The rearrangement joins TRBV6-1 to TRBJ2-1, with 14 bases identical to TRBD2. Germline loops: CDR1 MNHNS, CDR2 SASEGT. The V gene end was trimmed by 6 bases and the J gene end by 3 bases; junction bases not matched to a gene: 1. This CDR3 is 15 amino acids long. This CDR3 is CASSGLAGGYNEQFF. The CDR3 bases are TGTGCCAGCAGCGGACTAGCGGGGGGCTACAATGAGCAGTTCTTC.

Within the sample, this clonotype is medium-sized (0.01 to 0.1%). The CDR3 is CASSPIGTEETQYF. The DNA of the CDR3 is TGTGCCAGCAGTCCGATTGGGACAGAAGAGACCCAGTACTTC. V usage is TRBV6-6 and J usage is TRBJ2-5; the match to TRBD1 covers 7 bases. The CDR3 loop spans 14 amino acids. The germline CDR1 and CDR2 sequences are MNHNY and SVGAGI (reference sequence). Trimming took 5 bases from V and 3 from J; bases not matched to a gene: 6.